These 15 T cell receptor beta chains share one sample of origin, sequenced in a study of T cell clones after liver transplantation. The data were produced by immunoSEQ multiplex PCR, yet TCRdb's version contains in-frame clones alone and is incomplete. The repertoire holds 35,000 to 45,000 clones, around 84% seen once, with more than 2% in the top ten. The material sequenced was CD4+ T cells from blood, taken 24 months after liver transplant. These receptors were obtained from a human patient who received a liver transplant. Some T cells may be supplied by the graft donor.

The genes are TRBV9 and TRBJ2-3, with a tentative D call TRBD1 (6 bases). Germline-derived CDR1 and CDR2 are SGDLS and YYNGEE. Trimming took 0 bases from V and 2 from J, leaving 13 bases between them. This CDR3 is built from 16 residues. The CDR3 here is CASSVGSQGYTDTQYF. In nucleotides, the CDR3 is TGTGCCAGCAGCGTAGGAAGTCAGGGGTACACAGATACGCAGTATTTT.

The V call is TRBV2, the J call TRBJ2-1; the D is unclear. This CDR3 has 17 amino acids. The germline CDR1 and CDR2 sequences are SNHLY and FYNNEI. The germline V and J ends were trimmed by 2 bases and 1 base, with 15 bases remaining between them. The CDR3: CASSERTGGFSYNEQFF. The CDR3 DNA reads TGTGCCAGCAGTGAAAGGACGGGCGGATTTTCCTACAATGAGCAGTTCTTC.

The CDR3 sequence: CAISDDRGPSKNIQYF. CDR3 coding DNA: TGTGCCATCAGTGACGACAGGGGGCCCTCCAAAAACATTCAGTACTTC. The chain carries TRBV10-3 and TRBJ2-4; 10 bases fit TRBD1. The CDR3 spans 16 residues. In germline, CDR1 is ENHRY, CDR2 SYGVKD. Trimming cost V 3 bases and J 2 bases; bases outside gene matches: 4.

This sequence joins TRBV30 and TRBJ2-1; TRBD1 matches 8 bases. Germline CDR1 and CDR2: GTSNPN and SVGIG (reference sequence). This CDR3 has 14 amino acids. Trimming at V came to 2 bases and at J to 5 bases, leaving 5 bases not matched to a gene. The CDR3 nucleotides are TGTGCCTGGAGTCCCGGGACAGGCAACAATGAGCAGTTCTTC. Amino acids: CAWSPGTGNNEQFF.

This clone was observed a single time. This chain joins TRBV5-6 and TRBJ1-6; TRBD1 aligns across 7 bases. The J segment lost 5 bases and the V segment lost 6 bases, leaving 8 bases of the junction unmatched. Germline V gives CDR1 SGHDT, CDR2 YYEEEE. The CDR3 totals 15 residues. The CDR3 nucleotides read TGTGCCAGCACCCCCCGACAGGGAGATAATTCACCCCTCCACTTT. Translated: CASTPRQGDNSPLHF. The variable domain in full, with the rest retrieved from reference TRBV5-6 and TRBJ1-6, is DAGVTQSPTHLIKTRGQQVTLRCSPKSGHDTVSWYQQALGQGPQFIFQYYEEEERQRGNFPDRFSGHQFPNYSSELNVNALLLGDSALYLCASTPRQGDNSPLHFGNGTRLTVT.

The chain recombines TRBV7-2 with TRBJ2-5; D uncertain. Trimming stripped 7 bases from V and 1 base from J, with 13 bases between. Germline CDR1 reads SGHTA; CDR2 reads FQGNSA. This CDR3 contains 14 residues. CDR3 sequence reads: CASNGEILQETQYF. The CDR3 DNA follows: TGTGCCAGCAATGGGGAAATTCTCCAAGAGACCCAGTACTTC.

The rearrangement uses TRBV7-2 and TRBJ1-1; D is perhaps TRBD1 (6 bases). The V gene's germline CDR1 is SGHTA and CDR2 FQGNSA. V lost 4 bases to trimming and J lost 1 base, with 10 bases between them. This CDR3 has 14 residues. CDR3 amino acids: CASSSLGANTEAFF. The CDR3 DNA follows: TGTGCCAGCAGCTCCTTGGGGGCGAACACTGAAGCTTTCTTT.

The rearrangement uses TRBV30 and TRBJ1-1; 8 nucleotides match TRBD1. Germline assignment: CDR1 GTSNPN and CDR2 SVGIG (reference sequence). V shed 4 bases, J shed 1 base, and the junction held 8 bases outside the gene matches. The length of the CDR3 is 15 residues. CDR3 sequence reads: CAWTALGQANTEAFF. CDR3 DNA sequence: TGTGCCTGGACCGCCCTGGGACAGGCGAACACTGAAGCTTTCTTT.

This clone was seen a single time. The chain couples TRBV28 to TRBJ1-1; D gene unclear. V was shortened by 6 bases and J by 2 bases, with 16 bases between the two germline ends. Germline CDR1 and CDR2: MDHEN and SYDVKM. This CDR3 contains 15 residues. In nucleotides, the CDR3 is TGTGCCAGCAGGCCCAGCAGAGTTCCAAACACTGAAGCTTTCTTT. Translation gives CASRPSRVPNTEAFF.

This chain connects TRBV14 to TRBJ1-2; D gene uncertain. The CDR3 is 11 residues long. Trimming pared 2 bases from V and 2 bases from J, leaving 0 bases between. In germline, CDR1 is SGHDN, CDR2 FVKESK. Written as DNA, the CDR3 is TGTGCCAGCAGCCAAAACTATGGCTACACCTTC. Its protein is CASSQNYGYTF.

The count of this clone is one. The chain has TRBV7-9 and TRBJ1-3, with D hard to call. V lost 2 bases and J lost 4, with 3 bases in between. Germline loops: CDR1 SEHNR, CDR2 FQNEAQ (reference sequence). This CDR3 is 12 amino acids long. The CDR3 loop reads CASSLTGNTIYF. The CDR3 DNA reads TGTGCCAGCAGCTTAACCGGAAACACCATATATTTT.

This clone appeared once. The gene calls are TRBV7-5 and TRBJ1-5. TRBV7-5 is marked as a pseudogene. The CDR3 loop spans 14 amino acids. CDR3 DNA: TGTGTCGGACGTACAGGAGGCCGGAATCAGCCCCAGCATTTT. It codes for CVGRTGGRNQPQHF.

CDR3 protein: CAWAGGGNEAFF. In DNA, the CDR3 is TGTGCCTGGGCCGGGGGGGGCAATGAAGCTTTCTTT. The chain employs TRBV30 and TRBJ1-1, with D tentatively TRBD1 (6 bases). The CDR3 spans 12 residues. V gave up 5 bases and J gave up 7 bases, with 14 bases separating them. Germline CDR1 and CDR2: GTSNPN and SVGIG (reference sequence).

The chain recombines TRBV5-1 with TRBJ2-3; D assignment may be TRBD1 or TRBD2 (5 bases each). Germline V gene lookup returns CDR1 SGHRS and CDR2 YFSETQ. Deletions cut 5 bases from V and 0 bases from J, with 13 bases between. The CDR3 spans 15 residues. In DNA form, the CDR3 reads TGCGCCAGCAGTCTAGGGGAGAGTAGCACAGATACGCAGTATTTT. Amino acid sequence: CASSLGESSTDTQYF.

This chain connects TRBV5-1 to TRBJ2-5; D is unresolved. V was shortened by 2 bases and J by 5 bases, with 4 bases between the two germline ends. The CDR3 runs to 11 residues. Germline-derived CDR1 and CDR2 are SGHRS and YFSETQ. The CDR3 sequence: CASSLAETQYF. CDR3 DNA: TGCGCCAGCAGCTTAGCGGAGACCCAGTACTTC.